This TCR beta chain is drawn from a study of cytomegalovirus exposure and HLA in healthy donors. Study-wide points: There were a few CMV-associated chains whose specificity for CMV antigens was confirmed in vitro.

Method: immunoSEQ multiplex PCR; TCRdb's copy keeps in-frame clones and lacks some. This repertoire shows over 110,000 clones, around 84% found once; its top ten account for roughly 10%. Details on this clone: Its antigen is undetermined.

The V gene lost 4 bases and the J gene lost 4 bases, with 13 bases spanning the gap. The CDR3 has 15 amino acids. Germline V gene sequence: CDR1 SGHAT, CDR2 FQNNGV. The sequence came from a man aged 18 to 30 in good health and CMV-seropositive. This rearrangement joins TRBV11-2 to TRBJ2-2; D is perhaps TRBD1 (6 bases). Sequenced input: PBMCs. The CDR3 loop reads CASSSGTSFTGELFF. The CDR3, as DNA: TGTGCCAGCAGCTCCGGGACAAGCTTCACCGGGGAGCTGTTTTTT.